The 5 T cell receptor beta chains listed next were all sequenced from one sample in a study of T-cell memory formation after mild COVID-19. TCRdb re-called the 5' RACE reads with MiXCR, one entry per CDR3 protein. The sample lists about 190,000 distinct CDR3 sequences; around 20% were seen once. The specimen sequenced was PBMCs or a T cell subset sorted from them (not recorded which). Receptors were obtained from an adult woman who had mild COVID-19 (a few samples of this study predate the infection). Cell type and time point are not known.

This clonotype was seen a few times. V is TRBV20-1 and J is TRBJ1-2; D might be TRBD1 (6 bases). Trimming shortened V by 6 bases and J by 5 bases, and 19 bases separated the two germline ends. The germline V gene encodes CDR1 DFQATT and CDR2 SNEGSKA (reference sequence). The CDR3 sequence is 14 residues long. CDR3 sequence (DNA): TGCAGTGCAGAAGAAACAGGGAATCCATATGGCTACACCTTC. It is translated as CSAEETGNPYGYTF.

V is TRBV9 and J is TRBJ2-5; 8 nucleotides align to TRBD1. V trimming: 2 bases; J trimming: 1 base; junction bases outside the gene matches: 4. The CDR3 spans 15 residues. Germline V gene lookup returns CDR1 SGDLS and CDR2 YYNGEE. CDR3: CASSVRDRPQETQYF. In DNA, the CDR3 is TGTGCCAGCAGCGTGAGGGACAGGCCCCAAGAGACCCAGTACTTC.

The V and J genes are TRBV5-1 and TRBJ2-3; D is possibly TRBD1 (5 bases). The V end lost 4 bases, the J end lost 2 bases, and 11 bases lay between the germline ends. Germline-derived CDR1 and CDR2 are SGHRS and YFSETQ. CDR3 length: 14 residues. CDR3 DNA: TGCGCCAGCAGCCCCGCAGGGCTCACAGATACGCAGTATTTT. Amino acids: CASSPAGLTDTQYF.

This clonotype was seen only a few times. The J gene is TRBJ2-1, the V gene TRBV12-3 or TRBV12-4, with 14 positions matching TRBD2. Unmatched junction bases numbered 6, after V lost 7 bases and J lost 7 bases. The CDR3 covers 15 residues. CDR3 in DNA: TGTGCCAGCATCTTGACTAGCGGGAGGGTTAATGAGCAGTTCTTC. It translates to CASILTSGRVNEQFF.

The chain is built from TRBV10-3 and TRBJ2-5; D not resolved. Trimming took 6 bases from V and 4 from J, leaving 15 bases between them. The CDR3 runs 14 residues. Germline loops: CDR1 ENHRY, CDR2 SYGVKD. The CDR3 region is CAIRRDKSGETQYF. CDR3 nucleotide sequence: TGTGCCATCAGGAGAGACAAATCCGGAGAGACCCAGTACTTC.